One sample yielded the 18 T cell receptor beta chains listed below, sequenced in a study of cytomegalovirus exposure and HLA in healthy donors. A multiplex PCR was run with 60 Vbeta primers and 13 Jbeta primers. Method: immunoSEQ multiplex PCR; TCRdb's copy keeps in-frame clones and lacks some. The ten most abundant clones cover less than 2.5% of a sample with 45,000 to 60,000 clones. The sequenced sample was PBMCs. Receptors originate from a female donor in good health and CMV-seronegative.

V and J are TRBV18 and TRBJ2-7, with TRBD1 matching 8 bases. The germline V gene encodes CDR1 KGHSH and CDR2 LQKENI. Trimming cost V 2 bases and J 4 bases; bases outside gene matches: 7. The CDR3 loop spans 15 amino acids. The CDR3 DNA reads TGTGCCAGCTCACCAAGCGGACAGGGCCTTTACGAGCAGTACTTC. Amino acid sequence: CASSPSGQGLYEQYF. The variable domain in full, completed from reference TRBV18 and TRBJ2-7, reads NAGVMQNPRHLVRRRGQEARLRCSPMKGHSHVYWYRQLPEEGLKFMVYLQKENIIDESGMPKERFSAEFPKEGPSILRIQQVVRGDSAAYFCASSPSGQGLYEQYFGPGTRLTVT.

The V call is TRBV27, the J call TRBJ2-3; TRBD1 matches at 9 bases. This CDR3 spans 15 amino acids. Germline CDR1 is MNHEY and CDR2 is SMNVEV (reference sequence). V lost 6 bases, J lost 2 bases, and 6 bases stayed unmatched. This CDR3 is CASSPRQGDTDTQYF. DNA for the CDR3: TGTGCCAGCAGCCCTAGACAGGGGGACACAGATACGCAGTATTTT.

V usage is TRBV19 and J usage is TRBJ1-5; D gene uncertain. Germline assignment: CDR1 LNHDA and CDR2 SQIVND (reference sequence). V was cut by 7 bases and J by 5 bases, with 15 bases left in between. The CDR3 spans 14 residues. CDR3 sequence: CASNNPRGYQPQHF. The CDR3 DNA follows: TGTGCCAGTAACAATCCCCGGGGATATCAGCCCCAGCATTTT.

The chain links TRBV6-1 to TRBJ1-5, with TRBD1 matching 7 bases. With V trimmed by 6 bases and J by 7 bases, 6 bases remained unmatched. Germline V gives CDR1 MNHNS, CDR2 SASEGT. This CDR3 comprises 13 residues. CDR3 DNA: TGTGCCAGCAGGAGACAGGGCATCCAGCCCCAGCATTTT. Its translation is CASRRQGIQPQHF.

The genes are TRBV7-2 and TRBJ2-7, with D tentatively TRBD1 (6 bases). Germline CDR1 reads SGHTA; CDR2 reads FQGNSA. Trimming left V 6 bases short and J 2 bases short, with 14 bases between. The CDR3 is 14 amino acids. CDR3 region: CASRPGQPTYEQYF. CDR3 DNA sequence: TGTGCCAGCAGACCAGGACAGCCGACCTACGAGCAGTACTTC.

The rearrangement links TRBV4-2 to TRBJ2-7; D is possibly TRBD2 (5 bases). V lost 1 base and J 0 bases, leaving 13 bases between the germline ends. The germline CDR1 and CDR2 sequences are LGHNA and YNFKEQ. CDR3 size: 16 residues. The CDR3 DNA sequence: TGTGCCAGCAGCCAAGTGGACTTTTCCAACTCCTACGAGCAGTACTTC. This translates into CASSQVDFSNSYEQYF.

CDR3: CATRRATHEQYF. The DNA for the CDR3 is TGTGCCACCAGACGAGCCACCCACGAGCAGTACTTC. This chain connects TRBV15 to TRBJ2-7; D is ambiguous. V shed 6 bases and J shed 5 bases, with 11 bases lying between them. Germline V gene lookup returns CDR1 LNHNV and CDR2 YYDKDF (reference sequence). This CDR3 spans 12 amino acids.

The chain is built from TRBV7-3 and TRBJ2-1; TRBD1 is a possible D gene (5 bases). Germline values: CDR1 SGHTA, CDR2 FQGTGA. The V and J ends lost 3 bases and 7 bases respectively, with 13 bases between them. The CDR3 sequence is 14 residues long. The CDR3 region is CASSLTDQGNEQFF. The DNA of the CDR3 is TGTGCCAGCAGCTTGACCGACCAGGGAAATGAGCAGTTCTTC. Drawing the rest from reference TRBV7-3 and TRBJ2-1, the complete variable domain is GAGVSQTPSNKVTEKGKYVELRCDPISGHTALYWYRQSLGQGPEFLIYFQGTGAADDSGLPNDRFFAVRPEGSVSTLKIQRTERGDSAVYLCASSLTDQGNEQFFGPGTRLTVL.

The genes are TRBV6-6 and TRBJ2-6; 14 bases align to TRBD2. CDR1 and CDR2 from the germline V gene are MNHNY and SVGAGI (reference sequence). This CDR3 contains 16 residues. Unmatched junction bases numbered 3, after V lost 7 bases and J lost 4 bases. CDR3 coding DNA: TGTGCCAGCATCGGACTAGCGGGAGGAGGGGCCAACGTCCTGACTTTC. It encodes CASIGLAGGGANVLTF.

The chain links TRBV29-1 to TRBJ1-2; 8 nucleotides align to TRBD1. V shed 6 bases, J shed 8 bases, and the junction held 14 bases outside the gene matches. The CDR3 sequence is 14 residues long. Germline loops: CDR1 SQVTM, CDR2 ANQGSEA. The CDR3 loop is CSVLFRTGLGGYTF. DNA for the CDR3: TGCAGCGTACTTTTTAGGACAGGGTTGGGAGGCTACACCTTC. Full variable domain (rest looked up from reference TRBV29-1 and TRBJ1-2): SAVISQKPSRDICQRGTSLTIQCQVDSQVTMMFWYRQQPGQSLTLIATANQGSEATYESGFVIDKFPISRPNLTFSTLTVSNMSPEDSSIYLCSVLFRTGLGGYTFGSGTRLTVV.

The rearrangement uses TRBV5-6 and TRBJ1-1, with D possibly TRBD1 on 6 matching bases. CDR1 and CDR2 (germline): SGHDT, YYEEEE. Trimming removed 0 bases at V and 3 bases at J, with 12 bases between. The CDR3 is 15 amino acids. CDR3 nucleotides: TGTGCCAGCAGCTTGGATAGGGGGGGAGACACTGAAGCTTTCTTT. Amino acid sequence: CASSLDRGGDTEAFF.

This rearrangement joins TRBV30 to TRBJ2-7; 11 bases line up with TRBD2. Germline CDR1 and CDR2: GTSNPN and SVGIG (reference sequence). The CDR3 is 18 amino acids. V was clipped by 0 bases and J by 1 base; unmatched bases: 11. CDR3 loop: CAWSVIGLAGGGSYEQYF. The CDR3 region has the DNA TGTGCCTGGAGTGTCATCGGGCTAGCGGGAGGCGGGTCCTACGAGCAGTACTTC.

DNA of the CDR3: TGTGCCAGTAACGTAGGGGCCCGTGGCAATCAGCCCCAGCATTTT. Protein sequence: CASNVGARGNQPQHF. The chain employs TRBV19 and TRBJ1-5; possible D gene TRBD1, 5 bases. CDR1 and CDR2 (germline): LNHDA, SQIVND (reference sequence). The CDR3 spans 15 residues. V lost 7 bases, J lost 2 bases, and 15 bases lay in between.

The rearrangement links TRBV6-5 to TRBJ2-7, with 7 bases lining up with TRBD1. The CDR3 consists of 13 residues. With 2 bases clipped from V and 3 bases from J, the junction kept 1 base outside the gene matches. CDR1 and CDR2 (germline): MNHEY, SVGAGI. The chain's CDR3 is CASSYGQVYEQYF. The CDR3 coding sequence is TGTGCCAGCAGTTACGGACAGGTCTACGAGCAGTACTTC.

The J gene is TRBJ1-1, the V gene TRBV30, with TRBD1 identical over 7 bases. Germline CDR1 reads GTSNPN; CDR2 reads SVGIG (reference sequence). The V and J ends lost 3 bases and 1 base, in that order; junction bases with no gene match: 2. The CDR3 has 13 amino acids. The CDR3 region has the DNA TGTGCCTGGAGGGCAGGGGGGAACACTGAAGCTTTCTTT. Its translation is CAWRAGGNTEAFF. The full variable domain, its missing parts supplied by reference TRBV30 and TRBJ1-1, is SQTIHQWPATLVQPVGSPLSLECTVEGTSNPNLYWYRQAAGRGLQLLFYSVGIGQISSEVPQNLSASRPQDRQFILSSKKLLLSDSGFYLCAWRAGGNTEAFFGQGTRLTVV.

The CDR3 protein is CASSGRTGQSSYNSPLHF. CDR3 in DNA: TGTGCCAGCAGCGGGAGGACAGGGCAGAGCTCCTATAATTCACCCCTCCACTTT. This rearrangement joins TRBV9 to TRBJ1-6, with 8 bases lining up with TRBD1. Germline loops: CDR1 SGDLS, CDR2 YYNGEE. V lost 3 bases to trimming and J lost 0 bases; unmatched junction nucleotides: 8. The length of the CDR3 is 18 residues.

The V call is TRBV28, the J call TRBJ2-5; 13 nucleotides agree with TRBD2. Germline CDR1 MDHEN, CDR2 SYDVKM. The CDR3 length is 15 residues. Germline trimming cut 5 bases from V and 5 bases from J; bases unmatched to any gene: 5. The CDR3 region is CASSPGLAGVETQYF. CDR3 sequence (DNA): TGTGCCAGCAGTCCCGGACTAGCGGGGGTGGAGACCCAGTACTTC.

This chain links TRBV5-1 with TRBJ2-7; TRBD2 agrees at 7 bases. The CDR3 is 16 residues long. Germline assignment: CDR1 SGHRS and CDR2 YFSETQ. V lost 4 bases and J lost 7; bases outside the gene matches: 17. The CDR3 nucleotides read TGCGCCAGCAGCCCTGGCGGTTTCGCGGGAGTGGTTGAGCAGTACTTC. Translated: CASSPGGFAGVVEQYF.